This TCR beta chain was identified during a study of blood T cell repertoires in COVID-19. Study-wide context: Material from acute and convalescent COVID-19 was sourced from the United States, Italy and Spain.

Participant age was roughly 18 to 89 years, and participants resided in roughly 25 US areas. Clinical history as reported by participants underpinned cohort assignment. TCRdb keeps only in-frame clones here, not all; method: immunoSEQ multiplex PCR. The sample holds almost 400,000 clones, over 75% seen once. The germline V and J ends were trimmed by 11 bases and 2 bases, with 29 bases remaining between them. The CDR3 loop spans 18 amino acids. Germline V lookup: CDR1 MNHEY, CDR2 SMNVEV (reference sequence). Sequencing was performed on PBMCs or T cells enriched from blood (not recorded which). The V call is TRBV27, the J call TRBJ2-3, with D tentatively TRBD2 (6 bases). The sequence was collected from a woman in her twenties or thirties with acute COVID-19. The CDR3: CALRRQTRLESNTDTQYF. The CDR3 DNA follows: TGTGCCCTACGTCGACAGACGAGACTAGAGTCAAACACAGATACGCAGTATTTT.